This T cell receptor (beta chain) was sequenced during a study of cytomegalovirus exposure and HLA in healthy donors. In regard to this clone: Its target is not known.

The CDR3 runs to 14 residues. Trimming took 3 bases from V and 0 from J, leaving 8 bases between them. CDR1 LNHDA and CDR2 SQIVND come from the germline V gene (reference sequence). Study-wide results and caveats: The authors later found HLA-associated TCR beta chains more clonally expanded than equally common others.

This PCR relied on a set of 60 Vbeta primers and 13 Jbeta primers. Sequencing was performed with immunoSEQ multiplex PCR; in TCRdb, only in-frame clones are kept and a portion is missing. The data hold around 50,000 clones, with 70% to 85% observed a single time. In nominal health when sampled, donors likely had unrecorded immune exposures nonetheless. The sequence was obtained from a man aged 45-60 years in good health and CMV-seronegative. The V and J genes are TRBV19 and TRBJ1-2; no clear D gene. The material sequenced was PBMCs. CDR3 amino acids: CASSIVAANYGYTF. CDR3 nucleotides: TGTGCCAGTAGTATCGTGGCAGCTAACTATGGCTACACCTTC.